The entry that follows covers one T cell receptor (beta chain) sequence. Its specificity is unknown. MiXCR, applied by TCRdb to the reads, yields one record per CDR3 protein. This sample carries roughly 310,000 distinct CDR3 sequences, 25% to 30% of them seen once, and the ten largest clones take roughly 20%. V shed 4 bases and J 9 bases; nucleotides not matched to a gene: 7. The CDR3 extends over 14 amino acids. In germline, CDR1 is MNHEY, CDR2 SMNVEV (reference sequence). The data originate from a study of T cell repertoires in cytomegalovirus infection. Study-wide context: The authors relied on CMV epitopes, both recently identified HLA-C-restricted and well-studied HLA-B-restricted. Both a matching HLA type and CMV infection were indicated by public TCR beta signatures. General study findings and limits: CMV-specific HLA-C-restricted TCR beta clonotypes dominated the ex vivo response. Summed frequency of shared TCR beta families picked out CMV carriers who also had the relevant HLA.

The V gene is TRBV27, the J gene TRBJ2-1; 9 nucleotides line up with TRBD1. The receptor comes from a human donor in good health (CMV status not recorded). Some clones in this sample may be carry-over from other donors' samples. The sequences come from cultured PBMCs, collected from culture after CMV antigen stimulation. The CDR3 coding sequence is TGTGCCAGCAGTTCACGGACAGGGGCGGGTGAGCAGTTCTTC. Translated, it gives CASSSRTGAGEQFF.